This T cell receptor (beta chain) was recovered during a study of CD8 T cells in ankylosing spondylitis (dated by TCRdb to the late 2010s). Turning to the overall study: The study profiled T cell receptor beta repertoires in healthy donors and ankylosing spondylitis patients to find disease-linked TCR variants. The full study cohort comprised about 25 ankylosing spondylitis patients and 110 or so healthy donors. Peripheral blood was sampled, and synovial fluid was also collected from ankylosing spondylitis patients. The research as a whole found: Significant enrichment of the disease-linked clones was reported in matched synovial fluid samples from ankylosing spondylitis patients. A CD8+ phenotype was shown by the disease-linked clones, which were found at relatively low frequencies in peripheral blood. Some TCR beta motif variants had previously been reported in synovial fluid and blood of reactive arthritis patients, which suggested common disease-initiation mechanisms. A TCR beta motif of several highly homologous amino acid variants appeared characteristic of blood from ankylosing spondylitis patients.

The instrument was an Illumina HiSeq 2500. Quantitative 5'-RACE with molecular barcodes was used to prepare TCR beta libraries. The source study handled its data this way. A new computational method based on a probabilistic model of VDJ rearrangement was used to identify disease-linked TCR variants. In-frame beta chains were kept once TCRdb had trimmed the public reads at Q25 with fastp and called clones with MiXCR. Every distinct CDR3 protein forms one entry, paired with its most common genes and DNA. TCRdb, not the authors, supplied the V and J calls. The sample table records some 180,000 distinct CDR3 sequences; 15% to 20% of these occur just once. The ten biggest clones cover around 4.5% of the sample. This clonotype was observed many times. No cognate antigen has been identified for it. No much larger clone is present one base from it, and per-base qualities are unavailable. Its CDR3 holds 14 amino acids, cysteine through phenylalanine. Here the CDR3 DNA is all that survives: 42 bases in frame from base 1.

The sample taken for sequencing was blood, either unsorted or a sorted T cell fraction (not recorded which). The TCR originated in a male donor between 10 and 30 years old with ankylosing spondylitis or in good health (not recorded which). Donor details come from another sample of the same person, matched by shared clones. The chain is encoded by TRBV21-1 joined to TRBJ2-7; the table's TRBD1 call for D was not verified on the DNA. TRBV21-1 is a pseudogene locus. The CDR3 sequence is CASRWDRETYEQYF. The DNA sequence is as follows: TGTGCCAGCAGGTGGGACAGGGAGACCTACGAGCAGTACTTC.